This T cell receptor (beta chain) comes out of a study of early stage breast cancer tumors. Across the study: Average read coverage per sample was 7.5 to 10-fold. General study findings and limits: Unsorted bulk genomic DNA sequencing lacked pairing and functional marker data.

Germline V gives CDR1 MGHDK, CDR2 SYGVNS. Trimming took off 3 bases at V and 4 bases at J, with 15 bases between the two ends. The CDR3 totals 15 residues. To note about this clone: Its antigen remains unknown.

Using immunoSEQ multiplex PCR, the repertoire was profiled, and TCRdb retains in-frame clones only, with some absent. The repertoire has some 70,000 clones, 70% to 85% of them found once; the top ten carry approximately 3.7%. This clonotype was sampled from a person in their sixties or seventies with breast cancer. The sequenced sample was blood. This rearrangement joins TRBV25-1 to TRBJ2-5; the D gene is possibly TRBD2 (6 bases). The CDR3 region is CASSDHSRRGETQYF. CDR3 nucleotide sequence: TGTGCCAGCAGTGATCACTCCCGGAGGGGAGAGACCCAGTACTTC.